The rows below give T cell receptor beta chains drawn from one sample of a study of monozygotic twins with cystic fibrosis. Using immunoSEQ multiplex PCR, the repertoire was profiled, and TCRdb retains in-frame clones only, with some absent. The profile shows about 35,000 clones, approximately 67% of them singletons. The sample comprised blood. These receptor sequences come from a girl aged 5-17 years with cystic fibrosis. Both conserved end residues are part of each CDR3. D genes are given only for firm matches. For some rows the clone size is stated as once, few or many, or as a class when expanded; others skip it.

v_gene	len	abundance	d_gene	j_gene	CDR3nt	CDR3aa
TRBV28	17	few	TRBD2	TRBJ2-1	TGTGCCAGCAGCCTAGTCGGACTAGCGGGAAGTAGAGGTGAGCAGTTCTTC	CASSLVGLAGSRGEQFF
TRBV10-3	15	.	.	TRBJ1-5	TGTGCCATCAGGGCTGACACTATGGGCAATCAGCCCCAGCATTTT	CAIRADTMGNQPQHF
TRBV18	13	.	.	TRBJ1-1	TGTGCCAGCTCGATCAGGGAGAACACTGAAGCTTTCTTT	CASSIRENTEAFF
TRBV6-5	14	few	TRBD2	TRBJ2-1	TGTGCCAGCAGACGCGGACTAGCGGGATGGGAGCAGTTCTTC	CASRRGLAGWEQFF
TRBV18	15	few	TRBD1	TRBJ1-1	TGTGCCAGCTCACAACAGACAGGGATGAACACTGAAGCTTTCTTT	CASSQQTGMNTEAFF
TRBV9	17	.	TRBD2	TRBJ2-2	TGTGCCAGCAGCGTAGTAACTAGCGGGAGGAACACCGGGGAGCTGTTTTTT	CASSVVTSGRNTGELFF
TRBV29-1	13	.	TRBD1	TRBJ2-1	TGCAGCGTTGAAGATCCCTCGCCTCCAGGGGGGTTCTTC	CSVEDPSPPGGFF
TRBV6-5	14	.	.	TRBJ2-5	TGTGCCAGCAGTTCGTCAGGGGCCGGTGAGACCCAGTACTTC	CASSSSGAGETQYF
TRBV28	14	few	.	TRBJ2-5	TGTGCCAGCACGAGCGGAGGAGGTGTGGAGACCCAGTACTTC	CASTSGGGVETQYF
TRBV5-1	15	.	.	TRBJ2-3	TGCGCCAGCACCCTCGCCAGGGAGGTTACAGATACGCAGTATTTT	CASTLAREVTDTQYF
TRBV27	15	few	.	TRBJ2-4	TGTGCCAGCAGTTCCACCGGGACATCCAAAAACATTCAGTACTTC	CASSSTGTSKNIQYF
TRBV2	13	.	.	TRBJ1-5	TGTGCCCACGGTGGCGGTAGCAATCAGCCCCAGCATTTT	CAHGGGSNQPQHF
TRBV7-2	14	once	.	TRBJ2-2	TGTGCCAGCAGTTACGAGGGGGTAACCGGGGAGCTGTTTTTT	CASSYEGVTGELFF
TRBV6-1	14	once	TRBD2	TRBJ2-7	TGTGCCAGCAGCTGGACTAGCGGGTTAGACGAGCAGTACTTC	CASSWTSGLDEQYF
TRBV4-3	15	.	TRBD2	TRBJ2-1	TGCGCCAGCAGCCAACGACTAGCGGCCTACAATGAGCAGTTCTTC	CASSQRLAAYNEQFF
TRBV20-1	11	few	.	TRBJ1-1	TGCAGTGCCAACTATGGCACTGAAGCTTTCTTT	CSANYGTEAFF
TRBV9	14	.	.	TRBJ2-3	TGTGCCAGCAGCGTAGCTCCAGGCACAGATACGCAGTATTTT	CASSVAPGTDTQYF
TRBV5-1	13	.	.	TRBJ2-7	TGCGCCAGCAGCTTGGCGGGCGGGTCCGAGCAGTACTTC	CASSLAGGSEQYF
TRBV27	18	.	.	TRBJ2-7	TGTGCCAGCTATAACAGGGGACTCCCTGATTCACCGTCCTACGAGCAGTACTTC	CASYNRGLPDSPSYEQYF
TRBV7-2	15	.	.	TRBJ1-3	TGTGCCAGCAGCTTAGGTTTGGCCCCAGACGACACCATATATTTT	CASSLGLAPDDTIYF
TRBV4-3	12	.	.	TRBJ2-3	TGCGCCAGCAGGACCGGGACAGATACGCAGTATTTT	CASRTGTDTQYF
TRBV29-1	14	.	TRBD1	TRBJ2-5	TGCAGCGTCAAAAACAGGGGGCCCCAAGAGACCCAGTACTTC	CSVKNRGPQETQYF
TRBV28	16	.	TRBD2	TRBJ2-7	TGTGCCAGCAGCGAACTAGGGACTAGCGGGAGTAACGAGCAGTACTTC	CASSELGTSGSNEQYF
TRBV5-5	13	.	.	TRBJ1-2	TGTGCCAGCAGGGACGGAAATAACTATGGCTACACCTTC	CASRDGNNYGYTF
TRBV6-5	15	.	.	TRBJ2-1	TGTGCCAGCAGTAGCCCCTTTAGTTTAGAGAGTGAGCAGTTCTTC	CASSSPFSLESEQFF
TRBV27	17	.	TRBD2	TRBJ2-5	TGTGCCAGCAGTTCGCCCCGGCTAGCGGGGAACCAAGAGACCCAGTACTTC	CASSSPRLAGNQETQYF
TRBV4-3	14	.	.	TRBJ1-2	TGCGCCAGCAGCCAAGTTCAACAGCACTATGGCTACACCTTC	CASSQVQQHYGYTF
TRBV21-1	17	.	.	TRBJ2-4	TGTGCCAGCAGCGTACCGGGACAGGGGGGTGACAAAAACATTCAGTACTTC	CASSVPGQGGDKNIQYF
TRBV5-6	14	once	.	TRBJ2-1	TGTGCCAGCTGGCGGGGAAGCTCCTACAATGAGCAGTTCTTC	CASWRGSSYNEQFF
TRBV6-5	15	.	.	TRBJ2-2	TGTGCCAGCAGTTATCTTGACCGGGGCGGCGGGGAGCTGTTTTTT	CASSYLDRGGGELFF
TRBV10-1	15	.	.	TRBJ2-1	TGCGCCAGCAGTGATCGAAGGAAGACCTACAATGAGCAGTTCTTC	CASSDRRKTYNEQFF
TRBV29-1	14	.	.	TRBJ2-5	TGCAGCGTGGCAGACAGGGCCGGAGGGGAGACCCAGTACTTC	CSVADRAGGETQYF
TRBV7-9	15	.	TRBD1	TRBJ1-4	TGTGCCAGCAGCAAGGGACAGAACATTTATGAAAAACTGTTTTTT	CASSKGQNIYEKLFF
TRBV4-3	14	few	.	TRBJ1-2	TGCGCCAGCAGCCAGGTGAGGGGGAGTGAAGGCTACACCTTC	CASSQVRGSEGYTF
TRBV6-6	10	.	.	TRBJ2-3	TGTGCCAGTGAATACGATACGCAGTATTTT	CASEYDTQYF
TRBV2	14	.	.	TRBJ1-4	TGTGCCAGCACCGAGGGGGGGGCTAATGAAAAACTGTTTTTT	CASTEGGANEKLFF
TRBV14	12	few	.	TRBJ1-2	TGTGCCAGCAGCCTAGGGAACTATGGCTACACCTTC	CASSLGNYGYTF
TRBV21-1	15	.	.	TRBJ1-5	TGTGCCAGGAGGGTTTTACGGCATAGCAATCAGCCCCAGCATTTT	CARRVLRHSNQPQHF
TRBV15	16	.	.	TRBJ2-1	TGTGCCACCAGCAGAGCCCTCCTTGCCTCCTACAATGAGCAGTTCTTC	CATSRALLASYNEQFF
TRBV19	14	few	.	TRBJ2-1	TGTGCCAGTAGAGAGGGAGGCTCCTACAATGAGCAGTTCTTC	CASREGGSYNEQFF
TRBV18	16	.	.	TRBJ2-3	TGTGCCAGCTCTCTAAACCAGGTAACAGGCACAGATACGCAGTATTTT	CASSLNQVTGTDTQYF
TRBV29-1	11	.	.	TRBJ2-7	TGCAGCGTCGGACAGACCTACGAGCAGTACTTC	CSVGQTYEQYF
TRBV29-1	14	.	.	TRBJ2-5	TGCAGCGTCCTTGAGGGACCCTCGGGAGAGACCCAGTACTTC	CSVLEGPSGETQYF
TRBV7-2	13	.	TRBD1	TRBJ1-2	TGTGCCAGCAGCCCGGGACAGGGATATGGCTACACCTTC	CASSPGQGYGYTF
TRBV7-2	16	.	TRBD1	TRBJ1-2	TGTGCCAGCAGCCCACAAGGGGGACAGGCAAACTATGGCTACACCTTC	CASSPQGGQANYGYTF
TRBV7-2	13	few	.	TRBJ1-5	TGTGCCAGCAGCCCAGGGATCAATCAGCCCCAGCATTTT	CASSPGINQPQHF
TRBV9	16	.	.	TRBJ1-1	TGTGCCAGCAGCCATGGGGCAGGGCGTGCCAACACTGAAGCTTTCTTT	CASSHGAGRANTEAFF
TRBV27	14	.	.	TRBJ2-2	TGTGCCAGCAGTAGGGGGAGAGGCGCCGGGGAGCTGTTTTTT	CASSRGRGAGELFF
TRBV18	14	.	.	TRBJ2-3	TGTGCCAGCTCTCCCACACGGACACCAGATACGCAGTATTTT	CASSPTRTPDTQYF
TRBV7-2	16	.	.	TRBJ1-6	TGTGCCAGCAGCCCTCACCGGATTGGGGAGGGGGAGCCCCTCCACTTT	CASSPHRIGEGEPLHF
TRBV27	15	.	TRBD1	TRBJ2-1	TGTGCCAGCAGTCCAGGGGGCATAGGGGACAATGAGCAGTTCTTC	CASSPGGIGDNEQFF
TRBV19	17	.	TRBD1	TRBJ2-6	TGTGCCAGTAGCAATACCGGGACAGGCTCTGGGGCCAACGTCCTGACTTTC	CASSNTGTGSGANVLTF
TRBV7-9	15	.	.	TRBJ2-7	TGTGCCAGCAGCATACAGGGGGGGACTTCCTACGAGCAGTACTTC	CASSIQGGTSYEQYF
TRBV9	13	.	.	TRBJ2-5	TGTGCCAGCAGCATGGGGGGGGCGGAGACCCAGTACTTC	CASSMGGAETQYF